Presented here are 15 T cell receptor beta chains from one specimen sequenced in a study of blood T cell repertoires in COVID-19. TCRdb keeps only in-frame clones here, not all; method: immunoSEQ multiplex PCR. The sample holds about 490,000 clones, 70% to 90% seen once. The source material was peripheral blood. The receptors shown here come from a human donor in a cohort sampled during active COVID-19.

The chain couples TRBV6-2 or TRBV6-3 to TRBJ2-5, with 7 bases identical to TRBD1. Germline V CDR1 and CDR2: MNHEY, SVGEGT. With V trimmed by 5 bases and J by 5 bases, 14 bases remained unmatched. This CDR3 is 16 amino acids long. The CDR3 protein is CASSRRLDRVVETQYF. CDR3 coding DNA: TGTGCCAGCAGTCGGCGGTTAGACAGGGTAGTGGAGACCCAGTACTTC.

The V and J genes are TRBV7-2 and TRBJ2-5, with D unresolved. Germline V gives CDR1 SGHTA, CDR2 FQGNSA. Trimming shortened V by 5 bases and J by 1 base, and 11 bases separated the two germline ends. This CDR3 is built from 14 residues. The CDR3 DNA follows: TGTGCCAGCAGCCCCTTGGGCCTCCAAGAGACCCAGTACTTC. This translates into CASSPLGLQETQYF.

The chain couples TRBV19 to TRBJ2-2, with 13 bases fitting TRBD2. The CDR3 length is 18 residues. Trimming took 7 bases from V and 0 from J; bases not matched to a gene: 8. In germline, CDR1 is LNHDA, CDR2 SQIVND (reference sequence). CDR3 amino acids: CASIPPGLAGSNTGELFF. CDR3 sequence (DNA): TGTGCCAGTATCCCCCCGGGACTAGCGGGATCGAACACCGGGGAGCTGTTTTTT.

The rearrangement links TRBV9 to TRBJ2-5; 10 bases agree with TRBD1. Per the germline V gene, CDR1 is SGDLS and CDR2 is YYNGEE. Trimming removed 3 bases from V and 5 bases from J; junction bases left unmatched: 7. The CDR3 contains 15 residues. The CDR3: CASSADRGRAETQYF. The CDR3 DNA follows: TGTGCCAGCAGCGCTGACAGGGGGCGGGCGGAGACCCAGTACTTC.

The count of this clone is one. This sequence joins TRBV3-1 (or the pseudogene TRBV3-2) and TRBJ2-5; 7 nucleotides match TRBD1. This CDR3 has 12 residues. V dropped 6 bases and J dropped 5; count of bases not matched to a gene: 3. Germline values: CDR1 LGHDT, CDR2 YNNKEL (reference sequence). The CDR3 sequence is CASRGGGETQYF. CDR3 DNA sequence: TGTGCCAGCAGAGGGGGCGGGGAGACCCAGTACTTC.

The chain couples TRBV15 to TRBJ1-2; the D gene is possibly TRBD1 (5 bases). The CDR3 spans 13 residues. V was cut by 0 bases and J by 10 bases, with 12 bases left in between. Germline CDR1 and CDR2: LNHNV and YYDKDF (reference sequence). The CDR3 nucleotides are TGTGCCACCAGCAGAGACAGGGCCCAGGACTACACCTTC. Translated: CATSRDRAQDYTF.

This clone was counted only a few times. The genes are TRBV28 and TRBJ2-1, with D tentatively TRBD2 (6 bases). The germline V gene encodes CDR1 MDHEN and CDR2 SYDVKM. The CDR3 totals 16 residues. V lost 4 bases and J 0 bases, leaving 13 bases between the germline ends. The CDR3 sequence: CASSSLSGGSYNEQFF. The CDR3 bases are TGTGCCAGCAGTTCTCTTAGCGGAGGCTCCTACAATGAGCAGTTCTTC.

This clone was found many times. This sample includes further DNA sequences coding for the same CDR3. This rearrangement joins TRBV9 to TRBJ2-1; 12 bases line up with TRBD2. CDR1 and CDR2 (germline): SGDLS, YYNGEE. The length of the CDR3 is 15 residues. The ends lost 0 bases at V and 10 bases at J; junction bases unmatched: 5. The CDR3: CASSVVSSGRGEQFF. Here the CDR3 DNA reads TGTGCCAGCAGCGTAGTGTCTAGCGGGAGGGGAGAGCAGTTCTTC.

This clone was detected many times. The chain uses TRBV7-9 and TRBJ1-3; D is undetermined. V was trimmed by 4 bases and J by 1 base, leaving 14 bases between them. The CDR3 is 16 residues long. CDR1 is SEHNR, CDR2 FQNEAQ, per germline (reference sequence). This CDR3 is CASSSGVGRSGNTIYF. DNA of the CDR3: TGTGCCAGCAGCTCGGGAGTGGGGAGATCTGGAAACACCATATATTTT.

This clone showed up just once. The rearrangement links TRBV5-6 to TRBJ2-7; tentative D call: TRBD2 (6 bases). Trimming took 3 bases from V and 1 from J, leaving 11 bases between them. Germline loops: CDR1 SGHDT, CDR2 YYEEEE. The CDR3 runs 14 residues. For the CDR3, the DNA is TGTGCCAGCAGCTCTGGGACTCCTTCCTACGAGCAGTACTTC. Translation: CASSSGTPSYEQYF.

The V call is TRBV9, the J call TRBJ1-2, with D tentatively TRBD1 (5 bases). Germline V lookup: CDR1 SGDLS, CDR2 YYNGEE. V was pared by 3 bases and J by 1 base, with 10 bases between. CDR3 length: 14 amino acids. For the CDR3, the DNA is TGTGCCAGCAGCGAGACAGAGCTTAACTATGGCTACACCTTC. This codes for CASSETELNYGYTF.

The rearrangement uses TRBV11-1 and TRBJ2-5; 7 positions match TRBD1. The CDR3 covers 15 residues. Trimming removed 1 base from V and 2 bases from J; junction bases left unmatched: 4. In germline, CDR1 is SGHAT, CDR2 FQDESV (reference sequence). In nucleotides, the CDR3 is TGTGCCAGCAGCTTAGATAACAGGGGACAAGAGACCCAGTACTTC. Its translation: CASSLDNRGQETQYF.

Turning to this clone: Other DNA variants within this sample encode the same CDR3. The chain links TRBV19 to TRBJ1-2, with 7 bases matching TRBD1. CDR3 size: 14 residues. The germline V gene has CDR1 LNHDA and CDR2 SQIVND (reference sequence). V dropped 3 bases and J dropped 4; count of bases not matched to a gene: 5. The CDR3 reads CASSIDRVSYGYTF. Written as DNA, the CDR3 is TGTGCCAGTAGTATCGACAGGGTCAGCTATGGCTACACCTTC.

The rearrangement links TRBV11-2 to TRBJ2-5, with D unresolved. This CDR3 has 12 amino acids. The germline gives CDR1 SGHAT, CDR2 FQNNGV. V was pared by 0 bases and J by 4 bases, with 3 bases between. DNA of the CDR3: TGTGCCAGCAGCTTAGACAGAGAGACCCAGTACTTC. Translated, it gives CASSLDRETQYF.

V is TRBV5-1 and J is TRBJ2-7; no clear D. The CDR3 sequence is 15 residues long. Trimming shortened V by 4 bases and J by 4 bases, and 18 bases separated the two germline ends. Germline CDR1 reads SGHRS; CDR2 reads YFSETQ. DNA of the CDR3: TGCGCCAGCAGCCCGGCTAAGGTGGTACTATACGAGCAGTACTTC. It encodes CASSPAKVVLYEQYF.